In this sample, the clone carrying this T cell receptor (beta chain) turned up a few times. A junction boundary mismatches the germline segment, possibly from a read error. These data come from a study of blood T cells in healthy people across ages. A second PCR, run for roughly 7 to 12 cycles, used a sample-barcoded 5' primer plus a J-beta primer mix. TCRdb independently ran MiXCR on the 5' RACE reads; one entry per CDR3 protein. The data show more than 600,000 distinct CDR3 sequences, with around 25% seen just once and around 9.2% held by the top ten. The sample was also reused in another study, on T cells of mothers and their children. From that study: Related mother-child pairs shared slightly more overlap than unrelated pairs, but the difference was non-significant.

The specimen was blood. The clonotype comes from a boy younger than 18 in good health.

The CDR3 loop is CASRAGGETDTQYF. Here the CDR3 DNA reads TGCGCCAGCAGAGCAGGGGGCGAAACAGATACGCAGTATTTT. The chain recombines TRBV6-4 with TRBJ2-3; 8 bases fit TRBD1. CDR1 and CDR2 from the germline V gene are MRHNA and SNTAGT. The CDR3 length is 14 residues.